One sample yielded the 24 T cell receptor beta chains listed below, sequenced in a study of Tregs in tolerant kidney transplant recipients. Mixed chimerism was transient after nonmyeloablative marrow transplants from related graft donors. The repertoire was sequenced with immunoSEQ multiplex PCR; TCRdb's copy has only in-frame clones and lacks some. This repertoire includes roughly 15,000 clones. The sequences come from CD8+ T cells from blood (PBMCs), collected 6 months after the transplant. Every receptor here comes from a human patient who received a combined kidney and bone marrow transplant. The graft donor may have contributed some T cells.

Note on this clone: The read is 3 residues too short to cover the CDR3 end, so that end is filled in from the germline J gene. The chain carries TRBV19 and TRBJ2-7; D might be TRBD1 (6 bases). The ends were cut back, 2 bases at V and 1 base at J, with 9 bases in the middle. Germline V gene sequence: CDR1 LNHDA, CDR2 SQIVND (reference sequence). The CDR3 contains 14 residues. CDR3 DNA, as far as it was read: TGTGCCAGTAGTATAAGGACAGAATCCTACGAG. Protein: CASSIRTESYE. The full CDR3 sequence reads CASSIRTESYEQYF.

About this clone itself: The CDR3 goes on 3 residues after the read ends, and that part is filled in from the germline J gene. V is TRBV7-8 and J is TRBJ2-7; 11 positions match TRBD2. Unmatched junction bases numbered 2, after V lost 4 bases and J lost 3 bases. The CDR3 length is 14 residues. CDR1 is SGHVS and CDR2 is FQNEAQ in the germline V gene. Here the CDR3 reads CASSSTSGVYEQYF. The sequenced CDR3 bases are TGTGCCAGCAGCTCGACTAGCGGGGTCTACGAG.

With respect to this clone: With the read ending 3 residues before the CDR3 end, the germline J gene is used to fill in that end. The chain couples TRBV5-1 to TRBJ2-5; perhaps TRBD1 as D (6 bases). The V end was cut by 2 bases, the J end by 2 bases, with 13 bases between. From germline, CDR1 is SGHRS and CDR2 YFSETQ. This CDR3 comprises 15 residues. The covered CDR3 bases are TGCGCCAGCAGCTTCCTTGAAGGGGGTCAAGAGACC. Protein sequence: CASSFLEGGQET. The full CDR3 reads CASSFLEGGQETQYF.

Comments on this clone: The read comes to an end 3 residues before the CDR3 does, leaving the germline J gene to fill in the end. This chain joins TRBV7-9 and TRBJ2-7, with 7 bases that match TRBD1. This CDR3 is built from 14 residues. From germline, CDR1 is SEHNR and CDR2 FQNEAQ (reference sequence). With V trimmed by 3 bases and J by 5 bases, 7 bases remained unmatched. The CDR3 loop is CASSFPGQEHEQYF. The CDR3 DNA, read in part, is TGTGCCAGCAGCTTCCCCGGACAGGAACACGAG.

As regards this clone: The sequenced fragment ends 3 residues before the CDR3 boundary, so the rest is inferred from the germline J gene. The rearrangement uses TRBV2 and TRBJ1-2, with D possibly TRBD1 on 5 matching bases. Germline assignment: CDR1 SNHLY and CDR2 FYNNEI. CDR3 length equals 16 residues. The CDR3 bases that were read are TGTGCCAGCAGTGGCCCCGGGGGGACTAGCGCCTACGAA. Translated, it gives CASSGPGGTSAYE. The CDR3, in full, reads CASSGPGGTSAYEYTF.

On this clone itself: The observed sequence ends 3 residues before the CDR3 terminus, with the missing tail filled in from the germline J gene. V is TRBV5-6 and J is TRBJ1-1; D not resolved. V was trimmed by 0 bases and J by 3 bases, leaving 6 bases between them. The CDR3 has 13 amino acids. Germline CDR1 reads SGHDT; CDR2 reads YYEEEE. The CDR3 loop is CASSLDRDTEAFF. The sequenced CDR3 bases are TGTGCCAGCAGCTTGGATCGGGACACTGAA.

On this clone: Coverage ceases 3 residues before the CDR3 finishes, and the germline J gene fills in the end. The J gene is TRBJ1-2, the V gene TRBV29-1; D unresolved. Germline CDR1 SQVTM, CDR2 ANQGSEA. CDR3 size: 16 residues. Trimming cost V 4 bases and J 5 bases, with 23 bases left between them. The sequenced CDR3 bases are TGCAGCGTTGGTGCCGAACTTAGCGGGAATCTATATGGC. This translates into CSVGAELSGNLYG. The CDR3 in full is CSVGAELSGNLYGYTF. The whole variable domain, filled in from reference TRBV29-1 and TRBJ1-2, reads SAVISQKPSRDICQRGTSLTIQCQVDSQVTMMFWYRQQPGQSLTLIATANQGSEATYESGFVIDKFPISRPNLTFSTLTVSNMSPEDSSIYLCSVGAELSGNLYGYTFGSGTRLTVV.

Note on this clone: The CDR3 end falls 3 residues outside the read, so it is completed with the germline J gene. The rearrangement links TRBV5-1 to TRBJ2-3, with D perhaps matching TRBD2 (6 bases). Germline V gene sequence: CDR1 SGHRS, CDR2 YFSETQ. V lost 4 bases and J 0 bases, leaving 12 bases between the germline ends. CDR3 length: 15 residues. The CDR3: CASSHGTSSTDTQYF. The CDR3 bases that were read are TGCGCCAGCAGCCACGGGACTTCCAGCACAGATACG. The whole variable domain, filled in from reference TRBV5-1 and TRBJ2-3, reads KAGVTQTPRYLIKTRGQQVTLSCSPISGHRSVSWYQQTPGQGLQFLFEYFSETQRNKGNFPGRFSGRQFSNSRSEMNVSTLELGDSALYLCASSHGTSSTDTQYFGPGTRLTVL.

Turning to this clone: The DNA ends 3 residues before the CDR3 does, and the rest of the CDR3 is filled in from the germline J gene. The rearrangement links TRBV18 to TRBJ1-2; D ambiguous. The germline V gene encodes CDR1 KGHSH and CDR2 LQKENI. Deletions cut 0 bases from V and 6 bases from J, with 8 bases between. CDR3 length: 13 residues. The CDR3 bases that were read are TGTGCCAGCTCACCACCGGCAAGAAATGGC. As protein: CASSPPARNG. The full CDR3 reads CASSPPARNGYTF.

Worth noting for this clone: The read stops 3 residues short of the end of the CDR3; the missing end is completed from the germline J gene. The rearrangement links TRBV7-9 to TRBJ1-2, with 8 bases fitting TRBD1. The CDR3 contains 13 residues. Germline values: CDR1 SEHNR, CDR2 FQNEAQ (reference sequence). CDR3 DNA (partial): TGTGCCAGCAGCTTAGGGACAGGGAAAGGC. Amino acid sequence: CASSLGTGKG. The entire CDR3 protein reads CASSLGTGKGYTF.

Comments on this clone: Coverage ceases 3 residues before the CDR3 finishes, and the germline J gene fills in the end. The rearrangement joins TRBV11-2 to TRBJ1-4; TRBD1 is a possible D gene (5 bases). Germline loops: CDR1 SGHAT, CDR2 FQNNGV. CDR3 length equals 14 residues. V lost 1 base to trimming and J lost 4 bases, with 7 bases between them. CDR3: CASSLGQFNEKLFF. The sequenced part of the CDR3 DNA is TGTGCCAGCAGCTTAGGACAGTTTAATGAAAAA.

Remarks on this clone: The read terminates 3 residues before the CDR3 end, so the remaining end is supplied by the germline J gene. The chain joins TRBV7-8 to TRBJ2-5; 9 bases align to TRBD2. Per germline, CDR1 SGHVS and CDR2 FQNEAQ. V lost 3 bases and J lost 4; bases outside the gene matches: 12. This CDR3 region has 17 residues. CDR3 amino acids: CASSFLAGEGSRETQYF. The sequenced part of the CDR3 DNA is TGTGCCAGCAGCTTTTTAGCGGGAGAGGGTAGTCGAGAGACC.

The sequenced CDR3 bases are TGTGCCAGCCTACCCACCGGGGAG. This gives the protein CASLPTGE. The CDR3 reads in full as CASLPTGELFF. The chain is built from TRBV7-9 and TRBJ2-2; D is unresolved. Sequencing ends 3 residues short of the CDR3 end; the germline J gene provides the rest. The CDR3 covers 11 residues. V was cut by 8 bases and J by 4 bases, with 5 bases left in between. CDR1 and CDR2 from the germline V gene are SEHNR and FQNEAQ (reference sequence).

On this clone itself: From the germline J gene comes the end of the CDR3, since the read stops 3 residues before it. The chain couples TRBV2 to TRBJ2-7, with TRBD2 identical over 7 bases. Trimming cost V 10 bases and J 0 bases; bases outside gene matches: 12. The CDR3 runs to 15 residues. The germline V gene has CDR1 SNHLY and CDR2 FYNNEI. The CDR3 loop reads CATAQLAASSYEQYF. CDR3 DNA (partial): TGTGCCACCGCACAGCTAGCGGCGAGCTCCTACGAG.

For this clone: The read terminates 3 residues before the CDR3 end, so the remaining end is supplied by the germline J gene. V gene TRBV29-1 combines with J gene TRBJ2-2, with 11 bases identical to TRBD1. The length of the CDR3 is 14 residues. Per the germline V gene, CDR1 is SQVTM and CDR2 is ANQGSEA. The V segment lost 7 bases and the J segment 6 bases; nucleotides outside the gene matches: 7. This chain's CDR3 is CSATGTGGSGELFF. Partial CDR3 DNA: TGCAGCGCGACCGGGACAGGGGGTTCCGGGGAG.

The CDR3 protein is CASSYSLGVNTEAFF. The sequenced CDR3 bases are TGTGCCAGCAGTTACTCCCTAGGGGTGAACACTGAA. This chain connects TRBV6-7 to TRBJ1-1, with a possible D match to TRBD1 (5 bases). The sequence runs out 3 residues before the end of the CDR3; the remainder is reconstructed from the germline J gene. TRBV6-7 is designated an ORF whose function remains uncertain. With 0 bases removed from V and 0 bases from J, the gap between germline ends came to 8 bases. The CDR3 sequence is 15 residues long.

The sequenced CDR3 bases are TGTGCCAGCAGTGGACAGGCCGAGACC. It encodes CASSGQAET. The entire CDR3 sequence reads CASSGQAETQYF. The genes are TRBV6-1 and TRBJ2-5; weak D call: TRBD1 (6 bases). The CDR3 goes on 3 residues after the read ends, and that part is filled in from the germline J gene. Germline assignment: CDR1 MNHNS and CDR2 SASEGT. V shed 4 bases and J shed 5 bases, with 8 bases lying between them. This CDR3 region has 12 residues.

On this clone itself: The missing CDR3 end, 3 residues past where the read stops, is filled in from the germline J gene. The chain carries TRBV13 and TRBJ2-3; TRBD2 matches 8 bases. Germline CDR1 reads PRHDT; CDR2 reads FYEKMQ (reference sequence). This CDR3 comprises 15 residues. J gave up 4 bases and V 6 bases, and 9 bases lay outside the gene matches. The part of the CDR3 DNA that was read is TGTGCCAGCAGGAGCAGGGCGGGGGGCCCAGATACG. Translating gives CASRSRAGGPDT. The full CDR3 protein reads CASRSRAGGPDTQYF.

The covered CDR3 bases are TGTGCCAGCAGCTTAGGGTACAATGAC. Amino acids: CASSLGYND. The entire CDR3 is CASSLGYNDYTF. The chain uses TRBV7-9 and TRBJ1-2; D is unresolved. The read ends 3 residues before the CDR3 terminus; that terminus is restored from the germline J gene. CDR1 is SEHNR and CDR2 is FQNEAQ in the germline V gene (reference sequence). The CDR3 extends over 12 amino acids.

A word on this clone: The read gets to within 3 residues of the CDR3 end, and the germline J gene fills in the rest. The rearrangement uses TRBV6-2 or TRBV6-3 and TRBJ1-1, with 8 bases matching TRBD1. There are 14 residues in the CDR3. Germline V gene sequence: CDR1 MNHEY, CDR2 SVGEGT. CDR3 loop: CASSYVGQGLSAFF. The DNA read from the CDR3 is TGTGCCAGCAGTTACGTAGGACAGGGACTATCA.

With respect to this clone: The sequenced fragment ends 3 residues before the CDR3 boundary, so the rest is inferred from the germline J gene. This chain links TRBV5-1 with TRBJ2-3; possible D gene TRBD1, 6 bases. Between the trimmed V and J ends, which lost 0 bases and 3 bases, there was a span of 11 bases. The germline V gene has CDR1 SGHRS and CDR2 YFSETQ. This CDR3 is built from 15 residues. The CDR3 bases that were read are TGCGCCAGCAGCTTGGTAGGGGGAGTTACAGATACG. It specifies CASSLVGGVTDT. The CDR3 in its entirety is CASSLVGGVTDTQYF.

As for this clone: The CDR3 is cut off 3 residues early in the read; its end comes from the germline J gene. The chain has TRBV19 and TRBJ2-7, with TRBD2 as a possible D gene (6 bases). The germline V gene encodes CDR1 LNHDA and CDR2 SQIVND (reference sequence). Trimming removed 1 base from V and 2 bases from J, with 9 bases in between. This CDR3 has 14 amino acids. The CDR3 region is CASSIARGTYEQYF. The CDR3 bases that were read are TGTGCCAGTAGTATAGCTCGCGGGACCTACGAG.

Regarding this clone: The CDR3 extends 3 residues past the end of the read, so its final part is completed from the germline J gene. The chain is built from TRBV19 and TRBJ2-1, with 9 bases lining up with TRBD1. J lost 9 bases, V lost 3 bases, and 9 bases had no gene match. The germline V gene has CDR1 LNHDA and CDR2 SQIVND (reference sequence). CDR3 size: 15 residues. This chain's CDR3 is CASSIDPGTGSEQFF. The DNA read from the CDR3 is TGTGCCAGTAGTATCGACCCCGGGACAGGGTCTGAG.

To note about this clone: The observed sequence ends 3 residues before the CDR3 terminus, with the missing tail filled in from the germline J gene. This chain connects TRBV29-1 to TRBJ1-1; D possibly corresponds to TRBD1 (5 bases). The CDR3 spans 13 residues. Germline CDR1 reads SQVTM; CDR2 reads ANQGSEA. With 5 bases removed from V and 0 bases from J, the gap between germline ends came to 10 bases. The CDR3 DNA, read in part, is TGCAGCGTTTCAACAGGACTGAACACTGAA. As protein: CSVSTGLNTE. The entire CDR3 protein reads CSVSTGLNTEAFF.